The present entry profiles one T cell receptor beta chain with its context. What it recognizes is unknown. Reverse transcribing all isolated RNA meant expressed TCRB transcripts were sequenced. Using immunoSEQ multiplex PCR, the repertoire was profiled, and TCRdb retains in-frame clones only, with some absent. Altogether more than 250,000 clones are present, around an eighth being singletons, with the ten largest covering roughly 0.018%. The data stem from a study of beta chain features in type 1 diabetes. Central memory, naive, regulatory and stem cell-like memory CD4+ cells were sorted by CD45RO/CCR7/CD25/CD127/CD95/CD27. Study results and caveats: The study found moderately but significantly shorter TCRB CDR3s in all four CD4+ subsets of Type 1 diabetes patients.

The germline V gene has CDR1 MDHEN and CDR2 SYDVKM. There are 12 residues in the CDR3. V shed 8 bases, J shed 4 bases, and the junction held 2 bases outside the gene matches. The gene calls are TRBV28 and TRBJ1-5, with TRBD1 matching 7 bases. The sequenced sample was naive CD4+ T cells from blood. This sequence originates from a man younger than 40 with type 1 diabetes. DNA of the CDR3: TGTGCCAGCGGGACAGTAAATCAGCCCCAGCATTTT. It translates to CASGTVNQPQHF.